The sample holds a few counts of the clone carrying this T cell receptor (beta chain). Its matching antigen is unknown. Germline CDR1 and CDR2: MNHEY and SMNVEV (reference sequence). The CDR3 consists of 15 residues. The V gene end was trimmed by 6 bases and the J gene end by 7 bases; junction bases not matched to a gene: 7. TCRdb re-called the 5' RACE reads with MiXCR, one entry per CDR3 protein. The data hold under 300,000 distinct CDR3 sequences, with 5.5% to 7.5% observed a single time. Every one of the donors was a healthy Caucasian. This sample was included in a study of identical twins. Study-level points and caveats: Models underestimated how often monozygotic twins shared out-of-frame TCR alpha. A cross-sectional statistical analysis, not follow-up of the same donors, supported the conclusions.

The data were also submitted as part of a second study, on T cells expressing NK-cell markers. Per that study: There were seven HCMV-seropositive donors and one seronegative donor among the eight sequenced.

Sequences were obtained from CD8+ T cells sorted from blood. This chain connects TRBV27 to TRBJ2-2, with 11 bases that match TRBD1. This TCR was recovered from a woman aged 18-29 years in good health. The CDR3 DNA reads TGTGCCAGCAGCCTAGGACAGGGGGCAATCGGGGAGCTGTTTTTT. Translating gives CASSLGQGAIGELFF.